A selection of T cell receptor beta chains follows, all from one sample in a study of T cells after yellow fever vaccination. TCRdb redid the calling of the 5' RACE reads with MiXCR, one entry per CDR3 protein. The sample has about 350,000 distinct CDR3 sequences, roughly 8.3% seen once. Sequences were derived from PBMCs, sampled 45 days after the first yellow fever vaccination. Source of these receptors: a man in his late teens or twenties who received the YFV17D yellow fever vaccine. CDR3s include the opening cysteine and the closing phenylalanine or tryptophan. A D gene is named only where the DNA matches it firmly. Clone size is stated in some rows and not others, as once, few, many or a class when expanded.

TRBV20-1,TRBJ1-3,few,-,TGCAGTGCCAAAACAGTTTTCTCTGGAAACACCATATATTTT,CSAKTVFSGNTIYF
TRBV5-1,TRBJ1-1,many,TRBD1,TGCGCCAGCAGCGGGGACAGGGGGCTGGGTGAAGCTTTCTTT,CASSGDRGLGEAFF
TRBV7-8,TRBJ1-5,few,-,TGTGCCAGCAGCTTAGCAGGTCACAATCAGCCCCAGCATTTT,CASSLAGHNQPQHF
TRBV20-1,TRBJ2-2,-,-,TGCAGTGCGGAGGGGGAGAACACCGGGGAGCTGTTTTTT,CSAEGENTGELFF
TRBV20-1,TRBJ2-5,-,-,TGCAGTGCAAGGGGGGACTACCAAGAGACCCAGTACTTC,CSARGDYQETQYF
TRBV18,TRBJ2-2,few,-,TGTGCCAGCTCACCACGCGAGGGTGCCGGGGAGCTGTTTTTT,CASSPREGAGELFF
TRBV4-2,TRBJ2-3,many,TRBD2,TGTGCCAGCAGCCAAGATAGCGGGGGGGCAGATACGCAGTATTTT,CASSQDSGGADTQYF
TRBV27,TRBJ2-5,few,-,TGTGCCAGCAGTTTATCCTTAGGAGGGACCCAGTACTTC,CASSLSLGGTQYF
TRBV20-1,TRBJ2-7,-,-,TGCAGTGCTAGATCAGGGGTGGACGAGCAGTACTTC,CSARSGVDEQYF
TRBV12-3/TRBV12-4,TRBJ1-1,-,TRBD1,TGTGCCAGCAGTTTTACAGGGGTGACTGAAGCTTTCTTT,CASSFTGVTEAFF
TRBV2,TRBJ2-7,few,-,TGTGCCAGCACCCGACAGCTTACCTACGAGCAGTACTTC,CASTRQLTYEQYF
TRBV18,TRBJ2-1,few,TRBD1,TGTGCCAGCTCAAAAGGACAGGGGGGAAACAATGAGCAGTTCTTC,CASSKGQGGNNEQFF
TRBV4-3,TRBJ1-6,few,-,TGCGCCAGCAGCGGAGACAGCTCCTATAATTCACCCCTCCACTTT,CASSGDSSYNSPLHF
TRBV12-3/TRBV12-4,TRBJ2-5,-,-,TGTGCCAGCAGTTTCGGTGACCGCTTCCAAGAGACCCAGTACTTC,CASSFGDRFQETQYF
TRBV7-2,TRBJ2-3,-,-,TGTGCCAGCAGCCGATGGGGGGGCGACACAGATACGCAGTATTTT,CASSRWGGDTDTQYF
TRBV6-1,TRBJ2-3,many,-,TGTGCCAGCAGCCCGGGACGGGGCACAGATACGCAGTATTTT,CASSPGRGTDTQYF
TRBV20-1,TRBJ1-4,few,-,TGCAGTGCTAGCCGCGGGACACTAGAAAAACTGTTTTTT,CSASRGTLEKLFF
TRBV12-3/TRBV12-4,TRBJ2-1,few,-,TGTGCCAGCAGTTTGTCGGTAGCGGATTACAATGAGCAGTTCTTC,CASSLSVADYNEQFF
TRBV5-1,TRBJ1-4,-,-,TGCGCCAGCAGCTTGGGGTCGGGAGGCCCCTGGGAAAAACTGTTTTTT,CASSLGSGGPWEKLFF
TRBV15,TRBJ1-4,once,TRBD1,TGTGCCACCAGCGGGGACAGCTTTTCTAATGAAAAACTGTTTTTT,CATSGDSFSNEKLFF
TRBV5-1,TRBJ2-5,few,-,TGCGCCAGCAGCCCGGGGAGTGGAGTTTACCAAGAGACCCAGTACTTC,CASSPGSGVYQETQYF
TRBV9,TRBJ2-1,-,TRBD2,TGTGCCAGCAGCGTGGACCCCCTAGCGGGGGGGAACAATGAGCAGTTCTTC,CASSVDPLAGGNNEQFF
TRBV2,TRBJ2-5,few,TRBD2,TGTGCCAGCAGTGAATCCGGGGGGGAGACCCAGTACTTC,CASSESGGETQYF
TRBV2,TRBJ2-1,few,-,TGTGCCAGCAGTGAAGGGGATGAGCAGTTCTTC,CASSEGDEQFF
TRBV5-1,TRBJ2-1,many,TRBD1,TGCGCCAGCAGCTTGGACGGGCTAGGGGGCGATGAGCAGTTCTTC,CASSLDGLGGDEQFF
TRBV19,TRBJ2-1,few,TRBD2,TGTGCCAGTAGATTAGCGGGGGCCGGATACAATGAGCAGTTCTTC,CASRLAGAGYNEQFF
TRBV27,TRBJ2-7,-,TRBD1,TGTGCCAGCAGCTCGACGTGGACAGGGATCGGCGAGCAGTACTTC,CASSSTWTGIGEQYF
TRBV19,TRBJ2-5,few,TRBD1,TGTGCCAGTAGCACGGACAGGGGAGGAGAGACCCAGTACTTC,CASSTDRGGETQYF
TRBV15,TRBJ1-1,-,-,TGTGCCACCAGCAGAGATCTAGTGAACACTGAAGCTTTCTTT,CATSRDLVNTEAFF
TRBV5-1,TRBJ1-2,-,TRBD1,TGCGCCAGCAGCTTGGCCGAGCAGACAGGGGAAGGCTACACCTTC,CASSLAEQTGEGYTF
TRBV11-2,TRBJ2-3,few,-,-,CASSLVGQGNVF
TRBV11-2,TRBJ2-3,few,-,TGTGCCAGCAGCCAACGCCCTCAGGGGATTGGGGGCACAGATACGCAGTATTTT,CASSQRPQGIGGTDTQYF
TRBV3-1,TRBJ2-5,many,TRBD1,TGTGCCAGCAGCCTCATATTGGACAGGTTCGAGGAGACCCAGTACTTC,CASSLILDRFEETQYF
TRBV23-1,TRBJ2-2,-,-,TGTGCCAGCAGTCACCGTGCAGGCTCAAAGGCGAACACCGGGGAGCTGTTTTTT,CASSHRAGSKANTGELFF
TRBV5-1,TRBJ2-7,-,-,TGCGCCAGCAGCTTCACCAGCTCAAAAATCTACGAGCAGTACTTC,CASSFTSSKIYEQYF
TRBV10-3,TRBJ2-5,many,-,TGTGCCATCAGTGACGTATTACAGTTAGAAGAGACCCAGTACTTC,CAISDVLQLEETQYF
TRBV6-4,TRBJ1-1,few,-,TGTGCCAGCAGTGACCCCGAAAACACTGAAGCTTTCTTT,CASSDPENTEAFF
TRBV7-3,TRBJ2-6,-,-,TGTGCCAGCAGCTTATACGGGACGAGAAACTCTGGGGCCAACGTCCTGACTTTC,CASSLYGTRNSGANVLTF
TRBV20-1,TRBJ1-6,-,-,TGCAGTGCTAGAGATCATCAGGGGAGGAATTCACCCCTCCACTTT,CSARDHQGRNSPLHF
TRBV6-5,TRBJ1-5,many,-,TGTGCCAGCAGTTACGGCAGGGCTAATCAGCCCCAGCATTTT,CASSYGRANQPQHF
TRBV2,TRBJ2-2,once,TRBD2,TGTGCCAGCAGTAAGGAAGCGGGGGGGACCGGGGAGCTGTTTTTT,CASSKEAGGTGELFF
TRBV7-2,TRBJ1-6,-,-,TGTGCCAGCAACTTATCTCGGGGCAGGGCGGGCTCACCCCTCCACTTT,CASNLSRGRAGSPLHF
TRBV7-9,TRBJ2-7,few,-,TGTGCCAGCAGCTTTAAGAACGAGCAGTACTTC,CASSFKNEQYF
TRBV7-2,TRBJ1-2,-,TRBD1,TGTGCCAGCAGCACAGGACAGGGGGCTTATGGCTACACCTTC,CASSTGQGAYGYTF
TRBV4-1,TRBJ2-7,many,-,TGCGCCAGCAGCCAAGCCCCCCTGAGGCCCGCCTACGAGCAGTACTTC,CASSQAPLRPAYEQYF
TRBV18,TRBJ2-1,-,TRBD1,TGTGCCAGCTCGCCTCAGGGGGCAGGGACCTACAATGAGCAGTTCTTC,CASSPQGAGTYNEQFF
TRBV27,TRBJ2-1,-,TRBD1,TGTGCCAGCAGTGAGGCCTCGGGACAGTTAAACAATGAGCAGTTCTTC,CASSEASGQLNNEQFF
TRBV9,TRBJ1-6,many,-,TGTGCCAGCAGCGACCACGGGGGCTTCAATTCACCCCTCCACTTT,CASSDHGGFNSPLHF
TRBV5-6,TRBJ2-3,-,-,TGTGCCAGCAGGAAGGGACTCCATACGCAGTATTTT,CASRKGLHTQYF
TRBV20-1,TRBJ2-3,-,TRBD2,TGCAGTGCTCGGACTAGCCTAACAGATACGCAGTATTTT,CSARTSLTDTQYF
TRBV4-3,TRBJ1-6,few,-,TGCGCCAGCAGCCAACAGTCTTTTGGGTATAATTCACCCCTCCACTTT,CASSQQSFGYNSPLHF
TRBV5-1,TRBJ2-3,few,TRBD1,TGCGCCAGCAGCCATACCGGACAGGGGGAAACAGATACGCAGTATTTT,CASSHTGQGETDTQYF
TRBV4-1,TRBJ2-2,-,TRBD2,TGCGCCAGCAGCCAAGTAGGACTAGCGGACACCGGGGAGCTGTTTTTT,CASSQVGLADTGELFF
TRBV6-2/TRBV6-3,TRBJ1-1,few,-,TGTGCCAGCAGCCTCGGCCGCAGGGCTTTCTTT,CASSLGRRAFF
TRBV20-1,TRBJ2-2,-,TRBD1,TGCAGTGCTAGAGTTCCCGGGACAGGAGCGACCGGGGAGCTGTTTTTT,CSARVPGTGATGELFF